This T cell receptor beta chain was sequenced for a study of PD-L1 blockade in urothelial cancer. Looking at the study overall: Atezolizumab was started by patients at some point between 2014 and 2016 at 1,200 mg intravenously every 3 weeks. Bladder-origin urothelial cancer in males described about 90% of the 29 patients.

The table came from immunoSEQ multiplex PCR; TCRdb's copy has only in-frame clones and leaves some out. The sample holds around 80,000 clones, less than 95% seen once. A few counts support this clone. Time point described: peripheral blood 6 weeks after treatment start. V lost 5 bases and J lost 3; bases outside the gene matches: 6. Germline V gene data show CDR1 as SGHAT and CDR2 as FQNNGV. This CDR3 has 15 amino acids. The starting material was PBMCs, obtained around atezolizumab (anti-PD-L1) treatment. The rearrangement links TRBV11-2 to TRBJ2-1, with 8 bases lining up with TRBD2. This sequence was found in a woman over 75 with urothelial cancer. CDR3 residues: CASSGGSGSYNEQFF. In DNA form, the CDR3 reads TGTGCCAGCAGCGGAGGCAGCGGGAGCTACAATGAGCAGTTCTTC.